A single sample gave rise to the 10 T cell receptor beta chains below, sequenced in a study of CD8+ T cells in alopecia areata. The treatment is: oral pan-JAK inhibitor, 5-10 mg twice daily. Following extraction, RNA underwent reverse transcription to cDNA, which served as the sequencing template. TCRdb's table, derived via immunoSEQ multiplex PCR, lists solely in-frame clones and lacks some. The sample lists under 350,000 clones, roughly 64% seen once, with around 1.7% in the top ten. Specimen: CD4+ T cells sorted from blood, collected at week 24, from a patient treated with tofacitinib. All receptors come from a human donor with alopecia areata.

The chain employs TRBV6-6 and TRBJ2-4; tentatively, D is TRBD1 (5 bases). The CDR3 covers 16 residues. The germline V and J ends were trimmed by 6 bases and 11 bases, with 26 bases remaining between them. Germline loops: CDR1 MNHNY, CDR2 SVGAGI (reference sequence). This chain's CDR3 is CASSTNRGASGSVQYF. CDR3 bases: TGTGCCAGCAGCACGAATAGGGGCGCGAGTGGCAGCGTTCAGTACTTC.

The chain links TRBV2 to TRBJ2-6, with a tentative D call TRBD1 (5 bases). The V gene lost 0 bases and the J gene lost 2 bases, with 11 bases spanning the gap. Germline V gives CDR1 SNHLY, CDR2 FYNNEI. The CDR3 extends over 17 amino acids. The CDR3 bases are TGTGCCAGCAGTGAAGCTCGTGGGGCGCCTGGGGCCAACGTCCTGACTTTC. It encodes CASSEARGAPGANVLTF.

This clone appeared a single time. The chain links TRBV9 to TRBJ1-6; D is possibly TRBD1 (6 bases). V was clipped by 3 bases and J by 6 bases, with 13 bases between them. Germline CDR1 and CDR2: SGDLS and YYNGEE. CDR3 size: 15 residues. The CDR3 bases are TGTGCCAGCAGCGCCGGGACGGGGGCTAATTCACCCCTCCACTTT. Its translation is CASSAGTGANSPLHF. Using reference TRBV9 and TRBJ1-6 for the parts outside the CDR3, the full variable domain is DSGVTQTPKHLITATGQRVTLRCSPRSGDLSVYWYQQSLDQGLQFLIQYYNGEERAKGNILERFSAQQFPDLHSELNLSSLELGDSALYFCASSAGTGANSPLHFGNGTRLTVT.

The chain uses TRBV2 and TRBJ2-2; 9 bases agree with TRBD1. CDR1 SNHLY and CDR2 FYNNEI come from the germline V gene. This CDR3 spans 16 amino acids. Trimming removed 8 bases from V and 1 base from J; junction bases left unmatched: 8. CDR3 DNA: TGTGCCAGCGGAGTTGACAGGGGGAAGAACACCGGGGAGCTGTTTTTT. It is translated as CASGVDRGKNTGELFF.

The chain uses TRBV7-9 and TRBJ1-1; D possibly corresponds to TRBD1 (5 bases). V lost 7 bases to trimming and J lost 2 bases, with 14 bases between them. CDR3 length: 14 residues. Germline-derived CDR1 and CDR2 are SEHNR and FQNEAQ (reference sequence). CDR3 residues: CASNPDRPNTEAFF. DNA of the CDR3: TGTGCCAGCAACCCCGACAGACCAAACACTGAAGCTTTCTTT.

The chain couples TRBV4-1 to TRBJ1-2, with TRBD1 identical over 9 bases. The CDR3 is 16 residues long. V was clipped by 6 bases and J by 3 bases; unmatched bases: 11. The germline V gene encodes CDR1 MGHRA and CDR2 YSYEKL. CDR3 bases: TGCGCCAGCAGGCATCCGGGACAGGGACTCTACTATGGCTACACCTTC. It is translated as CASRHPGQGLYYGYTF.

This chain joins TRBV10-3 and TRBJ1-1, with TRBD1 matching over 9 bases. The junction had 8 bases not matched to a gene; V was cut back by 10 bases and J by 5 bases. The CDR3 totals 13 residues. Germline CDR1 and CDR2: ENHRY and SYGVKD. CDR3 nucleotides: TGTGCCAGCGCACAGGGGGCTGAAACTGAAGCTTTCTTT. Its protein product is CASAQGAETEAFF.

This clone showed up just a few times. V usage is TRBV5-1 and J usage is TRBJ2-3; 9 positions agree with TRBD2. The CDR3 consists of 15 residues. CDR1 and CDR2 (germline): SGHRS, YFSETQ. J was trimmed by 1 base and V by 5 bases; bases with no gene match: 5. CDR3 protein: CASRASGDRTDTQYF. The CDR3 nucleotides read TGCGCCAGCAGGGCTAGCGGGGACCGCACAGATACGCAGTATTTT.

This clone was counted a few times. CDR3 sequence reads: CASSLGAGSQDTQYF. The CDR3 DNA sequence: TGTGCCAGCAGCTTAGGGGCCGGCAGTCAAGATACGCAGTATTTT. The genes are TRBV7-8 and TRBJ2-3; no clear D. V lost 1 base and J lost 5, with 13 bases in between. Germline lookup yields CDR1 SGHVS and CDR2 FQNEAQ. CDR3 length equals 15 residues.

The V gene is TRBV29-1, the J gene TRBJ2-3, with D tentatively TRBD1 (6 bases). The CDR3 contains 14 residues. The V end lost 7 bases, the J end lost 0 bases, and 14 bases lay between the germline ends. Germline V gene sequence: CDR1 SQVTM, CDR2 ANQGSEA. The chain's CDR3 is CSAGGGRSTDTQYF. CDR3 sequence (DNA): TGCAGCGCTGGGGGCGGGCGAAGCACAGATACGCAGTATTTT.